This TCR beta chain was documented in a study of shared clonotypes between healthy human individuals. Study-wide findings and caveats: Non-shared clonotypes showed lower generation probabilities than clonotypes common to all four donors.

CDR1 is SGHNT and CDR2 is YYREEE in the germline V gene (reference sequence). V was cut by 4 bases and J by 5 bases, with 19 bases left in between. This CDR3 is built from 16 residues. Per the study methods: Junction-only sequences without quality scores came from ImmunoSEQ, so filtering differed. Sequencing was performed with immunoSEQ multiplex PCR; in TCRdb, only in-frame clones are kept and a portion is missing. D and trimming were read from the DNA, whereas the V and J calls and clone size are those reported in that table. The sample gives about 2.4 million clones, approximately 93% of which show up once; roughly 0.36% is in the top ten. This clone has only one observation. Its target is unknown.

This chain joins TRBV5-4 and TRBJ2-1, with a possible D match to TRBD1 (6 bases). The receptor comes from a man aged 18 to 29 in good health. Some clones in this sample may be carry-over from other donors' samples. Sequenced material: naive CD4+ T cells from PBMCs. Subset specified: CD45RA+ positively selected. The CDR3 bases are TGTGCCAGCAGCCGGCCAGCAGGGGTTGGGAACAATGAGCAGTTCTTC. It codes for CASSRPAGVGNNEQFF.